What follows is one T cell receptor (beta chain) and its context. These data originate in a study of OX40 agonist ivuxolimab in advanced cancers. TCRdb's table, derived via immunoSEQ multiplex PCR, lists solely in-frame clones and lacks some. The sample lists about 31,000 clones, more than 75% occurring once. The CDR3 has 15 residues. In germline, CDR1 is LNHDA, CDR2 SQIVND (reference sequence). V gene TRBV19 combines with J gene TRBJ2-1; D could derive from TRBD1 or TRBD2 (5 bases each). The clonotype originates from an adult with an advanced solid tumor such as melanoma, head and neck, liver or kidney cancer. The sample here was CD4+ or CD8+ T cells sorted from blood, taken in a trial of the OX40 agonist ivuxolimab. CDR3 DNA: TGTGCTGTAGGGTTCCGGGACCTGAAATACAATGAGCAGTTCTTC. It yields the protein CAVGFRDLKYNEQFF.